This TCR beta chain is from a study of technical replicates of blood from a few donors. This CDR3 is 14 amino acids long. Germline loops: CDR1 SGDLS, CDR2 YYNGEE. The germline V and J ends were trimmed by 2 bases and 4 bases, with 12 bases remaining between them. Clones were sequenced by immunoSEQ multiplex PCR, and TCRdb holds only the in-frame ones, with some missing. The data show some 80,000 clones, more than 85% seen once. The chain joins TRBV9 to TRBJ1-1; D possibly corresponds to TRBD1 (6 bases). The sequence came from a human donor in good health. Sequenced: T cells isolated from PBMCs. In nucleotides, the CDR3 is TGTGCCAGCAGCGTGTCGATCAGGGGCACTGAAGCTTTCTTT. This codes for CASSVSIRGTEAFF.